One and the same sample provided the 27 T cell receptor beta chains below, sequenced in a study of T cells expressing NK-cell markers. TCRdb processed the 5' RACE reads again and assigns one entry to each CDR3 protein, with no DNA. Seen in this sample are over 350,000 distinct CDR3 sequences; the ten most common clones hold approximately 12%. The sequenced material came from blood T cells: a sorted CD56 or NKG2C T cell subset, CD4+ or CD8+ T cells, or bulk PBMC T cells (not recorded which). These receptors were obtained from a woman in her 50s in good health.

This sequence joins TRBV24-1 and TRBJ2-4; the TCRdb D gene call, TRBD1, has no DNA to confirm it. The CDR3 contains 15 residues. CDR1 KGHDR and CDR2 SFDVKD come from the germline V gene. CDR3: CATSDSGTAKNIQYF.

Here the CDR3 reads CASSQMGLADYNEQFF. J is TRBJ2-1 and V is TRBV4-1; as DNA is missing, the TRBD2 call by TCRdb cannot be tested. Germline V lookup: CDR1 MGHRA, CDR2 YSYEKL. This CDR3 contains 16 residues.

The chain recombines TRBV19 with TRBJ2-5. The CDR3 consists of 11 residues. Germline assignment: CDR1 LNHDA and CDR2 SQIVND (reference sequence). The CDR3 reads CASSKEETQYF.

The rearrangement uses TRBV5-1 and TRBJ1-1; TCRdb picks TRBD1, but there is no DNA to check that call. The length of the CDR3 is 15 residues. Looked up from germline, CDR1 is SGHRS and CDR2 is YFSETQ. The CDR3 loop is CASSSTGQPNTEAFF.

The rearrangement links TRBV10-3 to TRBJ1-2; the TCRdb D gene call, TRBD1, has no DNA to confirm it. Germline-derived CDR1 and CDR2 are ENHRY and SYGVKD. This CDR3 has 16 amino acids. The CDR3 loop reads CAISSVPGTGDYGYTF.

The chain is built from TRBV5-5 and TRBJ2-1; without DNA, the TCRdb call of TRBD2 cannot be checked. Germline values: CDR1 SGHKS, CDR2 YYEKEE (reference sequence). The CDR3 consists of 17 residues. CDR3 amino acids: CASSRGLAGGPRNEQFF.

The gene calls are TRBV12-3 or TRBV12-4 and TRBJ2-5; no DNA is available, so the TRBD1 call from TCRdb remains unchecked. The CDR3 totals 15 residues. CDR3 residues: CASSAPYRARETQYF.

The CDR3 protein is CASSSIAGPGETQYF. The chain is built from TRBV11-2 and TRBJ2-5; the TCRdb D gene call, TRBD2, has no DNA to confirm it. The germline gives CDR1 SGHAT, CDR2 FQNNGV. The CDR3 length is 15 residues. Looking up the rest from reference TRBV11-2 and TRBJ2-5 gives the full variable domain: EAGVAQSPRYKIIEKRQSVAFWCNPISGHATLYWYQQILGQGPKLLIQFQNNGVVDDSQLPKDRFSAERLKGVDSTLKIQPAKLEDSAVYLCASSSIAGPGETQYFGPGTRLLVL.

V gene TRBV27 combines with J gene TRBJ2-7; checking the TCRdb D call of TRBD1 is not possible without DNA. Germline V gene sequence: CDR1 MNHEY, CDR2 SMNVEV (reference sequence). The CDR3 is 15 amino acids. CDR3 in amino acids: CASSKGRSPGREQYF.

V gene TRBV6-2 or TRBV6-3 combines with J gene TRBJ2-3; as DNA is missing, the TRBD2 call by TCRdb cannot be tested. The germline V gene has CDR1 MNHEY and CDR2 SVGEGT. This CDR3 contains 17 residues. The chain's CDR3 is CASSYDWREGGTDTQYF.

V is TRBV7-2 and J is TRBJ2-1; TCRdb names TRBD1, which stays unverified in the absence of DNA. Germline V lookup: CDR1 SGHTA, CDR2 FQGNSA. The CDR3 spans 15 residues. The chain's CDR3 is CASSLEVASGAGQFF.

The chain combines TRBV29-1 with TRBJ2-1; lacking DNA, the TRBD1 call made by TCRdb goes unchecked. CDR3 size: 14 residues. The germline V gene encodes CDR1 SQVTM and CDR2 ANQGSEA. The chain's CDR3 is CSAQRQDSYNEQFF.

The V gene is TRBV28, the J gene TRBJ2-1; checking the TCRdb D call of TRBD1 is not possible without DNA. The germline V gene encodes CDR1 MDHEN and CDR2 SYDVKM. The CDR3 is 15 amino acids. The CDR3 protein is CASSSGTALNNEQFF.

This CDR3 is CASSPLIRSDTQYF. This rearrangement joins TRBV3-1 to TRBJ2-3. The V gene's germline CDR1 is LGHDT and CDR2 YNNKEL (reference sequence). The CDR3 covers 14 residues.

V gene TRBV6-5 combines with J gene TRBJ2-7; TCRdb outputs TRBD2, but without DNA this stays unchecked. Per germline, CDR1 MNHEY and CDR2 SVGAGI. The CDR3 length is 17 residues. CDR3 in amino acids: CASSYSIPLARVHEQYF.

This sequence joins TRBV9 and TRBJ2-2; no DNA is available, so the TRBD2 call from TCRdb remains unchecked. The CDR3 covers 15 residues. CDR1 and CDR2 from the germline V gene are SGDLS and YYNGEE. The CDR3 here is CASSVALGGTGELFF.

The CDR3 sequence: CASSPDSPYGYTF. The chain couples TRBV3-1 to TRBJ1-2; TCRdb picks TRBD1, but there is no DNA to check that call. This CDR3 spans 13 amino acids. Germline V gene data show CDR1 as LGHDT and CDR2 as YNNKEL (reference sequence).

The J gene is TRBJ1-3, the V gene TRBV10-3; the TCRdb D gene call, TRBD1, has no DNA to confirm it. The CDR3 is 16 residues long. Germline V gives CDR1 ENHRY, CDR2 SYGVKD. The CDR3: CAISELRGISGNTIYF.

The chain employs TRBV11-3 and TRBJ2-1. The CDR3 consists of 14 residues. Germline CDR1 reads SGHNT; CDR2 reads YENEEA. CDR3 amino acids: CASSLGQLSNEQFF.

The chain carries TRBV11-3 and TRBJ2-3; TCRdb lists TRBD1, though no DNA is available to test this call. Germline CDR1 and CDR2: SGHNT and YENEEA. This CDR3 is 17 amino acids long. The CDR3 loop is CASSPRGFRSSTDTQYF.

The chain recombines TRBV12-3 or TRBV12-4 with TRBJ2-6; lacking DNA, the TRBD1 call made by TCRdb goes unchecked. There are 14 residues in the CDR3. The CDR3 here is CASSGGVGANVLTF.

The chain uses TRBV7-9 and TRBJ2-2; TCRdb's D call, TRBD1, is unchecked because there is no DNA. Germline V CDR1 and CDR2: SEHNR, FQNEAQ (reference sequence). CDR3 length: 16 amino acids. The CDR3 reads CASSFQMAQGTGELFF.

The chain joins TRBV20-1 to TRBJ2-1; checking the TCRdb D call of TRBD2 is not possible without DNA. This CDR3 contains 15 residues. CDR1 is DFQATT and CDR2 is SNEGSKA in the germline V gene (reference sequence). The CDR3: CSASGTSGRAFEQFF.

The chain couples TRBV6-5 to TRBJ1-6; the TCRdb D gene call, TRBD1, has no DNA to confirm it. Germline lookup yields CDR1 MNHEY and CDR2 SVGAGI. The CDR3 contains 18 residues. The CDR3 sequence: CASSYSGKPGQGHSPLHF.

The J gene is TRBJ1-1, the V gene TRBV27; TCRdb's assignment of TRBD1 cannot be checked, as there is no DNA. The CDR3 has 16 residues. Germline CDR1 is MNHEY and CDR2 is SMNVEV (reference sequence). The CDR3: CASSSTSTGVDTEAFF.

This chain connects TRBV15 to TRBJ2-1; the D gene TCRdb calls, TRBD1, cannot be checked with no DNA. CDR1 and CDR2 from the germline V gene are LNHNV and YYDKDF (reference sequence). This CDR3 is 14 amino acids long. CDR3 sequence: CATSRGTGYNEQFF.

The CDR3 reads CASSLRLGTGGNSSSYNEQFF. This chain links TRBV7-8 with TRBJ2-1; as DNA is missing, the TRBD1 call by TCRdb cannot be tested. CDR1 is SGHVS, CDR2 FQNEAQ, per germline. The CDR3 length is 21 residues.